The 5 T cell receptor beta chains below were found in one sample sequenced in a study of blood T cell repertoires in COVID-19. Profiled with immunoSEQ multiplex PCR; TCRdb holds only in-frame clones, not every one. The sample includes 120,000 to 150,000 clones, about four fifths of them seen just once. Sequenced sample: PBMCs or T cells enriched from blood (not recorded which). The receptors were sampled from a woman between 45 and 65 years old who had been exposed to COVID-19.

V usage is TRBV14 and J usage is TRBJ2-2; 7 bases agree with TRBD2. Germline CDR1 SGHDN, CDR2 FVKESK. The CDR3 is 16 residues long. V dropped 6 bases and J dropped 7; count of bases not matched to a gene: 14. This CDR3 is CASRHSASGRGGELFF. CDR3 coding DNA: TGTGCCAGCAGGCACTCGGCTAGCGGAAGGGGCGGGGAGCTGTTTTTT.

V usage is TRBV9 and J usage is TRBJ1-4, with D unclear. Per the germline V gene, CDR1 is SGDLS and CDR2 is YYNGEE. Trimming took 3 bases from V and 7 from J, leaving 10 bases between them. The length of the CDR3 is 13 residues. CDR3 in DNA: TGTGCCAGCAGCGCCCCCAACAGTGAAAAACTGTTTTTT. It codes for CASSAPNSEKLFF.

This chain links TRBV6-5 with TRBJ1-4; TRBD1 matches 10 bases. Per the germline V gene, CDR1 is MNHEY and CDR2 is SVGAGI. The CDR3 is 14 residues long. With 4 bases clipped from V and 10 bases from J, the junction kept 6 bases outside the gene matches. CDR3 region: CASSSGTGVGKLFF. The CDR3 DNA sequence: TGTGCCAGCAGTTCCGGGACAGGGGTGGGAAAACTGTTTTTT.

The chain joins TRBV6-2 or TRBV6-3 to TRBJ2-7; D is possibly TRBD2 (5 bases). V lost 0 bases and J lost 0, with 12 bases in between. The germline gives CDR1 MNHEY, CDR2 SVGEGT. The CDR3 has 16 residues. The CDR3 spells CASSYSTPGSSYEQYF. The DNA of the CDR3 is TGTGCCAGCAGTTACTCAACTCCGGGGAGCTCCTACGAGCAGTACTTC.

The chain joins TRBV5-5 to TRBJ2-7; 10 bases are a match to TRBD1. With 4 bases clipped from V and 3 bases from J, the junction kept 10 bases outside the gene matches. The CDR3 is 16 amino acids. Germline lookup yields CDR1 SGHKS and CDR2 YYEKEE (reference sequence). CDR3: CASSLGPDRGLYEQYF. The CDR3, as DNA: TGTGCCAGCAGCCTGGGACCCGACAGGGGGCTCTACGAGCAGTACTTC.